Listed below are T cell receptor beta chains from one sample, sequenced in a study of blood T cells in healthy people across ages. From the 5' RACE reads, TCRdb called clonotypes with MiXCR, one entry per CDR3 protein. The data hold about 1 million distinct CDR3 sequences, with less than 50% observed a single time. Sequenced: blood. Receptor source: a woman aged 55-75 years in good health. Both conserved end residues are part of each CDR3. D genes are given only for firm matches. Size tells how often a clone was seen (once, few, many) or the class of an expanded clone, and some rows leave it out.

clone_size | j_call | v_call | d_call | cdr3_nt | cdr3_aa
few | TRBJ1-1 | TRBV29-1 | . | TGCAGCGTTGCTTCAGACAATCAAGAAGCTTTCTTT | CSVASDNQEAFF
. | TRBJ2-7 | TRBV6-1 | TRBD2 | TGTGCCAGCAGAAGGACTAGCGGGGACGCCTACGAGCAGTACTTC | CASRRTSGDAYEQYF
. | TRBJ2-3 | TRBV7-9 | . | TGTGCCAGCGTTACTTGGGGCACAGATACGCAGTATTTT | CASVTWGTDTQYF
. | TRBJ2-7 | TRBV18 | . | TGTGCCAGCTCCTCGACGCACAACCCCTACGAGCAGTACTTC | CASSSTHNPYEQYF
. | TRBJ1-2 | TRBV6-4 | . | TGTGCCAGCACCCGGGGCCTGGGATATGGCTACACCTTC | CASTRGLGYGYTF
. | TRBJ2-2 | TRBV10-3 | TRBD1 | TGTGCCATCAGTACGCGACAGGGGACCGGGGAGCTGTTTTTT | CAISTRQGTGELFF
. | TRBJ1-1 | TRBV5-1 | . | TGCGCCAGCACCCGGCTTCTCTCGAAGAACACTGAAGCTTTCTTT | CASTRLLSKNTEAFF
few | TRBJ2-5 | TRBV9 | . | TGTGCCAGCAGCGTAGCGACGAGCGTCCAAGAGACCCAGTACTTC | CASSVATSVQETQYF
. | TRBJ1-2 | TRBV7-2 | . | TGTGCCAGCACCCCGACCGGCGCGGCTGGCTACACCTTC | CASTPTGAAGYTF
few | TRBJ1-2 | TRBV10-3 | . | TGTGCCATCAGTGATTCGCTAGAAAAGGGCTACACCTTC | CAISDSLEKGYTF
few | TRBJ1-4 | TRBV5-1 | . | TGCGCCAGCAGCTTGGCCGGGGATAATAATGAAAAACTGTTTTTT | CASSLAGDNNEKLFF
. | TRBJ2-7 | TRBV28 | . | TGTGCCAGCAGTCCCAATTACTACGAGCAGTACTTC | CASSPNYYEQYF
few | TRBJ2-7 | TRBV28 | . | TGTGCCAGCTCGGGGACGCGTTCCTACGAGCAGTACTTC | CASSGTRSYEQYF
few | TRBJ2-3 | TRBV24-1 | . | TGTGCCACCAGTGAACAACACACAGATACGCAGTATTTT | CATSEQHTDTQYF
. | TRBJ1-1 | TRBV30 | . | TGTGCCTGGAGGTCAAGTACTGAAGCTTTCTTT | CAWRSSTEAFF
. | TRBJ1-2 | TRBV29-1 | TRBD1 | TGCAGCGTCCAGGGGGCGACAGGGAATAACTATGGCTACACCTTC | CSVQGATGNNYGYTF
few | TRBJ1-6 | TRBV20-1 | . | TGCAGTGCGAAGGGACCGGCCCTACGTTCACCCCTCCACTTT | CSAKGPALRSPLHF
. | TRBJ1-2 | TRBV5-1 | TRBD1 | TGCGCCAGCAGCTTGAATGCCGGGACAGAGAACTATGGCTACACCTTC | CASSLNAGTENYGYTF
. | TRBJ2-7 | TRBV7-9 | TRBD2 | TGTGCCAGCGGGCTTCCCCGAGGACTAGCTAGTTACGAGCAGTACTTC | CASGLPRGLASYEQYF
. | TRBJ1-5 | TRBV5-6 | . | TGTGCCAGCACCCTCCGTGTTTGGGGAGGGGATCAGCCCCAGCATTTT | CASTLRVWGGDQPQHF
. | TRBJ1-5 | TRBV7-9 | . | TGTGCCAGCCGGGGGCAGGCGAATCAGCCCCAGCATTTT | CASRGQANQPQHF
. | TRBJ2-1 | TRBV5-1 | TRBD1 | TGCGCCAGCAGCTTCCGGGACAGGGGAAATGAGCAGTTCTTC | CASSFRDRGNEQFF
few | TRBJ2-3 | TRBV28 | . | TGTGCCAGCAGTTTGGGCAGGAAAGCAGATACGCAGTATTTT | CASSLGRKADTQYF
few | TRBJ2-6 | TRBV2 | . | TGTGCCAGCAGTGATTGGGCCTCTGGGGCCAACGTCCTGACTTTC | CASSDWASGANVLTF
few | TRBJ2-1 | TRBV3-1 | TRBD1 | TGTGCCAGCAGCGAGACAGGGGTAATCGATGAGCAGTTCTTC | CASSETGVIDEQFF
. | TRBJ2-7 | TRBV19 | . | TGTGCCAGTAGTACGCCACGGACAGCCATCTACGAGCAGTACTTC | CASSTPRTAIYEQYF
. | TRBJ2-1 | TRBV7-9 | . | TGTGCCAGCAGCTTAGCCGCCGAGGGGGGAAACTACAATGAGCAGTTCTTC | CASSLAAEGGNYNEQFF
few | TRBJ1-5 | TRBV25-1 | . | TGTGCCAGCAGCTCAGGGGTCGGCGGTCAGCCCCAGCATTTT | CASSSGVGGQPQHF
. | TRBJ2-1 | TRBV20-1 | . | TGCAGTGCTAGAGATCCAGAAACTTCCTACAATGAGCAGTTCTTC | CSARDPETSYNEQFF
few | TRBJ1-2 | TRBV28 | TRBD1 | TGTGCCATCCCGGGACAGGGGTCGCGTGGCTACACCTTC | CAIPGQGSRGYTF
few | TRBJ1-4 | TRBV18 | TRBD1 | TGTGCCAGCTCACCCGACATGCCCCGGACAGGGGCCAATGAAAAACTGTTTTTT | CASSPDMPRTGANEKLFF
. | TRBJ1-1 | TRBV11-2 | TRBD1 | TGTGCCAGCAGCTTAGTGGACAGGGTATATGATCTGAACACTGAAGCTTTCTTT | CASSLVDRVYDLNTEAFF
. | TRBJ2-3 | TRBV9 | TRBD2 | TGTGCCAGCAGCGTAGCCGCCGGGGGGACTAGCGGCACAGATACGCAGTATTTT | CASSVAAGGTSGTDTQYF
many | TRBJ2-5 | TRBV27 | . | TGTGCCAGCAGTAGGCCGCAAGAGACCCAGTACTTC | CASSRPQETQYF
. | TRBJ2-7 | TRBV20-1 | . | TGCAGTGCAGCGTCCCGGGACACTTTCTCCTACGAGCAGTACTTC | CSAASRDTFSYEQYF
. | TRBJ1-2 | TRBV3-1 | TRBD1 | TGTGCCAGCAGCCAAGGGAGACAGGGCAGCGGCTACACCTTC | CASSQGRQGSGYTF
. | TRBJ1-5 | TRBV4-2 | . | TGTGCCAGCAGCCAAGAGGCAGGGTTCAATCAGCCCCAGCATTTT | CASSQEAGFNQPQHF